This entry concerns a single TCR beta chain. The record originates from a study of T cell responses to AZD1222 COVID-19 vaccine. Some clones are missing from TCRdb's copy, which holds only in-frame ones; the method was immunoSEQ multiplex PCR. The sample has around 100,000 clones; approximately 90% are singletons. Trimming shortened V by 3 bases and J by 10 bases, and 15 bases separated the two germline ends. The CDR3 loop spans 14 amino acids. CDR1 and CDR2 from the germline V gene are SNHLY and FYNNEI. The sequence came from an adult in good health. The material sequenced was peripheral blood, taken on day 0 of AZD1222 vaccination. The genes are TRBV2 and TRBJ1-4, with D hard to call. The CDR3 sequence is CASSDGWKEGKLFF. In DNA form, the CDR3 reads TGTGCCAGCAGTGACGGATGGAAGGAAGGAAAACTGTTTTTT.